This is a list of T cell receptor beta chains from one sample in a study of T cell responses to AZD1222 COVID-19 vaccine. Some clones are missing from TCRdb's copy, which holds only in-frame ones; the method was immunoSEQ multiplex PCR. This sample has 100,000 or so clones; about 87% occur once, and the top ten carry around 3.8%. The sequencing here drew on peripheral blood, taken on day 0 of MenACWY control vaccination. These receptors originate from an adult in good health. CDR3s include the opening cysteine and the closing phenylalanine or tryptophan. Fields, in order: CDR3 DNA, CDR3 protein, clone size, J gene, D gene, V gene. D genes are given only for firm matches. Clone size is shown for a subset of rows, as once, few, many or a class of expanded clone.

CDR3 DNA: TGTGCCAGCAGTTTAGTCGAGGCAGGGTATGGCTACACCTTC
CDR3 protein: CASSLVEAGYGYTF
clone size: once
J gene: TRBJ1-2
D gene: NA
V gene: TRBV28

CDR3 DNA: TGTGCCAGCAGTTTCCCCGGACTCGGAGCTTTCTTT
CDR3 protein: CASSFPGLGAFF
clone size: NA
J gene: TRBJ1-1
D gene: NA
V gene: TRBV27

CDR3 DNA: TGTGCCAGCCTCCAGCTGGGGCGGGAGCCCACAGATACGCAGTATTTT
CDR3 protein: CASLQLGREPTDTQYF
clone size: few
J gene: TRBJ2-3
D gene: TRBD2
V gene: TRBV27

CDR3 DNA: TGTGCCAGCAAGGTCGGGAAAAACTATGGCTACACCTTC
CDR3 protein: CASKVGKNYGYTF
clone size: NA
J gene: TRBJ1-2
D gene: NA
V gene: TRBV28

CDR3 DNA: TGTGCCAGCAGCCAAGGACTAGCGGGAGGGCCTAACACCGGGGAGCTGTTTTTT
CDR3 protein: CASSQGLAGGPNTGELFF
clone size: NA
J gene: TRBJ2-2
D gene: TRBD2
V gene: TRBV3-1/TRBV3-2

CDR3 DNA: TGTGCCAGCAGTTTGACGGACAGGGTCAACGTCCTGACTTTC
CDR3 protein: CASSLTDRVNVLTF
clone size: NA
J gene: TRBJ2-6
D gene: TRBD1
V gene: TRBV6-2/TRBV6-3

CDR3 DNA: TGTGCCAGCCGAAAAACTAGTCGGAGCTCCTACGAGCAGTACTTC
CDR3 protein: CASRKTSRSSYEQYF
clone size: NA
J gene: TRBJ2-7
D gene: NA
V gene: TRBV27

CDR3 DNA: TGTGCCAGCAGTGCGCCGTCCGGGGCGTTATCGTACACCTTC
CDR3 protein: CASSAPSGALSYTF
clone size: NA
J gene: TRBJ1-2
D gene: NA
V gene: TRBV28

CDR3 DNA: TGTGCCAGCAGCCCCTTGGCGGAGGGCGAGGGTGAAGCTTTCTTT
CDR3 protein: CASSPLAEGEGEAFF
clone size: NA
J gene: TRBJ1-1
D gene: NA
V gene: TRBV7-2

CDR3 DNA: TGTGCCAGCAGTGAACAGGTCAATCAGCCCCAGCATTTT
CDR3 protein: CASSEQVNQPQHF
clone size: NA
J gene: TRBJ1-5
D gene: NA
V gene: TRBV6-1

CDR3 DNA: TGTGCCAGCAGTCCCGTCGCTAGCACAGATACGCAGTATTTT
CDR3 protein: CASSPVASTDTQYF
clone size: NA
J gene: TRBJ2-3
D gene: NA
V gene: TRBV6-2/TRBV6-3

CDR3 DNA: TGCGCCAGCAGCCTTAGCCCAGGCTCTGGAAACACCATATATTTT
CDR3 protein: CASSLSPGSGNTIYF
clone size: NA
J gene: TRBJ1-3
D gene: NA
V gene: TRBV4-1

CDR3 DNA: TGTGCCAGCACCGGGACAGGGGCCATCTCTGGAAACACCATATATTTT
CDR3 protein: CASTGTGAISGNTIYF
clone size: NA
J gene: TRBJ1-3
D gene: TRBD1
V gene: TRBV7-9

CDR3 DNA: TGTGCCAGCAGTTTTAGGGGGCCATCTGAAGCTTTCTTT
CDR3 protein: CASSFRGPSEAFF
clone size: once
J gene: TRBJ1-1
D gene: TRBD1
V gene: TRBV6-5

CDR3 DNA: TGTGCCAGCAGCCTAGGGAGGAATAATGAAAAACTGTTTTTT
CDR3 protein: CASSLGRNNEKLFF
clone size: NA
J gene: TRBJ1-4
D gene: NA
V gene: TRBV5-8

CDR3 DNA: TGTGCCAGCAACTCACAGGGGGCGGCTGGAGGGGGCTACACCTTC
CDR3 protein: CASNSQGAAGGGYTF
clone size: NA
J gene: TRBJ1-2
D gene: TRBD1
V gene: TRBV6-6

CDR3 DNA: TGTGCCAGCAGTCCTGGGTACAGGGGGGATGGTTCACCCCTCCACTTT
CDR3 protein: CASSPGYRGDGSPLHF
clone size: NA
J gene: TRBJ1-6
D gene: TRBD1
V gene: TRBV28

CDR3 DNA: TGTGCCATCAGTGAGGGCCCGGGACATCCAAGAACCGGGGAGCTGTTTTTT
CDR3 protein: CAISEGPGHPRTGELFF
clone size: NA
J gene: TRBJ2-2
D gene: NA
V gene: TRBV10-3

CDR3 DNA: TGTGCCAGCAGAGTAGGGGGGAGCACTGAAGCTTTCTTT
CDR3 protein: CASRVGGSTEAFF
clone size: NA
J gene: TRBJ1-1
D gene: NA
V gene: TRBV27

CDR3 DNA: TGTGCCAGCAGCCGAGGACAGGACTCATCCTACGAGCAGTACTTC
CDR3 protein: CASSRGQDSSYEQYF
clone size: NA
J gene: TRBJ2-7
D gene: TRBD1
V gene: TRBV7-9

CDR3 DNA: TGTGCCAGCAGTACCCGGGACAGGGTCCAGGATGGCTACACCTTC
CDR3 protein: CASSTRDRVQDGYTF
clone size: NA
J gene: TRBJ1-2
D gene: TRBD1
V gene: TRBV6-5

CDR3 DNA: TGTGCCAGTAGTATAAGGGCCGAACGAGGGAATGAGCAGTACTTC
CDR3 protein: CASSIRAERGNEQYF
clone size: once
J gene: TRBJ2-7
D gene: NA
V gene: TRBV19

CDR3 DNA: TGTGCCAGCAGCTTAGGGGGACTAGAGGGTCAGCCCCAGCATTTT
CDR3 protein: CASSLGGLEGQPQHF
clone size: NA
J gene: TRBJ1-5
D gene: NA
V gene: TRBV7-2

CDR3 DNA: TGTGCCAGCAGTGCGGCACAAGAGACCCAGTACTTC
CDR3 protein: CASSAAQETQYF
clone size: NA
J gene: TRBJ2-5
D gene: NA
V gene: TRBV2

CDR3 DNA: TGTGCCAGGACCCGAAACACCGGGGAGCTGTTTTTT
CDR3 protein: CARTRNTGELFF
clone size: NA
J gene: TRBJ2-2
D gene: NA
V gene: TRBV6-4

CDR3 DNA: TGTGCCAGCCGACCGGCGTTAGGCGCAGATACGCAGTATTTT
CDR3 protein: CASRPALGADTQYF
clone size: NA
J gene: TRBJ2-3
D gene: NA
V gene: TRBV27

CDR3 DNA: TGTGCCAGCAGGCCCCCAGGGGACCGGGGTGGGCAGTACTTC
CDR3 protein: CASRPPGDRGGQYF
clone size: NA
J gene: TRBJ2-7
D gene: NA
V gene: TRBV27

CDR3 DNA: TGTGCCAGTAGTATAGGGCCAGGGCGGCCCGGGGAGCTGTTTTTT
CDR3 protein: CASSIGPGRPGELFF
clone size: NA
J gene: TRBJ2-2
D gene: NA
V gene: TRBV19

CDR3 DNA: TGTGCCTCTTGGAATGGCGAGTCCAACACTGAAGCTTTCTTT
CDR3 protein: CASWNGESNTEAFF
clone size: NA
J gene: TRBJ1-1
D gene: NA
V gene: TRBV24-1

CDR3 DNA: TGTGCCAGCAACGTGCGTGGCGGATATCGCACAGATACGCAGTATTTT
CDR3 protein: CASNVRGGYRTDTQYF
clone size: NA
J gene: TRBJ2-3
D gene: NA
V gene: TRBV7-2

CDR3 DNA: TGTGCCTGGAGTGTACTGGGGTGGAGTGAAGCTTTCTTT
CDR3 protein: CAWSVLGWSEAFF
clone size: NA
J gene: TRBJ1-1
D gene: NA
V gene: TRBV30

CDR3 DNA: TGTGCCAGCAGTTCAGCAGCTCAGGGTAGGATGGCCTACGAGCAGTACTTC
CDR3 protein: CASSSAAQGRMAYEQYF
clone size: NA
J gene: TRBJ2-7
D gene: NA
V gene: TRBV27

CDR3 DNA: TGTGCCAGCAGCTTATTCGGCATTAGCAATCAGCCCCAGCATTTT
CDR3 protein: CASSLFGISNQPQHF
clone size: NA
J gene: TRBJ1-5
D gene: NA
V gene: TRBV7-2

CDR3 DNA: TGTGCCAGCAGTTACTCGGTAGGGGCGGCCTATGGCTACACCTTC
CDR3 protein: CASSYSVGAAYGYTF
clone size: few
J gene: TRBJ1-2
D gene: NA
V gene: TRBV6-5

CDR3 DNA: TGTGCCAGCAGCTTACCCGGGGATGAGCAGTTCTTC
CDR3 protein: CASSLPGDEQFF
clone size: NA
J gene: TRBJ2-1
D gene: NA
V gene: TRBV7-2

CDR3 DNA: TGTGCCAGCAGCCGGGGGGGCGGCACAGATACGCAGTATTTT
CDR3 protein: CASSRGGGTDTQYF
clone size: once
J gene: TRBJ2-3
D gene: NA
V gene: TRBV3-1/TRBV3-2

CDR3 DNA: TGTGCCTCGTCAGGGACAGCTAATTCACCCCTCCACTTT
CDR3 protein: CASSGTANSPLHF
clone size: NA
J gene: TRBJ1-6
D gene: TRBD1
V gene: TRBV19

CDR3 DNA: TGCGCCCTCAGCGATCAGGAGGGCGTGGGAGATACGCAGTATTTT
CDR3 protein: CALSDQEGVGDTQYF
clone size: NA
J gene: TRBJ2-3
D gene: NA
V gene: TRBV10-2

CDR3 DNA: TGTGCCTGGAGACGCCACTCTGGAAACACCATATATTTT
CDR3 protein: CAWRRHSGNTIYF
clone size: NA
J gene: TRBJ1-3
D gene: NA
V gene: TRBV30

CDR3 DNA: TGTGCCAGCGCCGAGCGGTGGGGAGCCTACGAGCAGTACTTC
CDR3 protein: CASAERWGAYEQYF
clone size: few
J gene: TRBJ2-7
D gene: NA
V gene: TRBV27

CDR3 DNA: TGTGCTAGTGGTCGATCCGGGACAGGGGCAGGGTATGGCTACACCTTC
CDR3 protein: CASGRSGTGAGYGYTF
clone size: few
J gene: TRBJ1-2
D gene: TRBD1
V gene: TRBV12-5

CDR3 DNA: TGTGCCAGCCGGGACAGGGTTACTAATGAAAAACTGTTTTTT
CDR3 protein: CASRDRVTNEKLFF
clone size: NA
J gene: TRBJ1-4
D gene: TRBD1
V gene: TRBV28

CDR3 DNA: TGTGCCAGCACGAGGGGGGAAGATCAGCCCCAGCATTTT
CDR3 protein: CASTRGEDQPQHF
clone size: NA
J gene: TRBJ1-5
D gene: NA
V gene: TRBV2

CDR3 DNA: TGTGCCAGCAGCGCCGGACAGTTCTCTGGGGCCAACGTCCTGACTTTC
CDR3 protein: CASSAGQFSGANVLTF
clone size: NA
J gene: TRBJ2-6
D gene: NA
V gene: TRBV7-9

CDR3 DNA: TGTGCCAGCAGCCCCCGGGAGGTGGTTAACACCATATATTTT
CDR3 protein: CASSPREVVNTIYF
clone size: NA
J gene: TRBJ1-3
D gene: NA
V gene: TRBV11-2

CDR3 DNA: TGTGCCACCAGTGATTTATCCCCGACTAGCGGGAGGGCCAAGGGACAGTTCTTC
CDR3 protein: CATSDLSPTSGRAKGQFF
clone size: NA
J gene: TRBJ2-1
D gene: TRBD2
V gene: TRBV24-1

CDR3 DNA: TGTGCCAGTAGTGCAAGGGGGCGGGGAACTGAAGCTTTCTTT
CDR3 protein: CASSARGRGTEAFF
clone size: NA
J gene: TRBJ1-1
D gene: TRBD1
V gene: TRBV19

CDR3 DNA: TGTGCCACCAAGGACAGGGTGGAAAGGAGTAATTCACCCCTCCACTTT
CDR3 protein: CATKDRVERSNSPLHF
clone size: NA
J gene: TRBJ1-6
D gene: TRBD1
V gene: TRBV15

CDR3 DNA: TGCAGCGCTCGATATTCCGGGGAGCTGTTTTTT
CDR3 protein: CSARYSGELFF
clone size: NA
J gene: TRBJ2-2
D gene: NA
V gene: TRBV29-1

CDR3 DNA: TGTGCCAGCAGCCCCCAGGGGATGGACAATCAGCCCCAGCATTTT
CDR3 protein: CASSPQGMDNQPQHF
clone size: few
J gene: TRBJ1-5
D gene: NA
V gene: TRBV7-2

CDR3 DNA: TGTGCCAGCAGCCAATCAGCAGGGTACAATTCACCCCTCCACTTT
CDR3 protein: CASSQSAGYNSPLHF
clone size: once
J gene: TRBJ1-6
D gene: NA
V gene: TRBV4-2

CDR3 DNA: TGTGCCAGCAGCCGGGACAGCCCCTACGAGCAGTACTTC
CDR3 protein: CASSRDSPYEQYF
clone size: NA
J gene: TRBJ2-7
D gene: TRBD1
V gene: TRBV6-5

CDR3 DNA: TGTGCCAGCAGCCAGACCGACAGCTACTATGGCTACACCTTC
CDR3 protein: CASSQTDSYYGYTF
clone size: NA
J gene: TRBJ1-2
D gene: NA
V gene: TRBV3-1/TRBV3-2

CDR3 DNA: TGTGCCATCAGTGAACAGGGCGGCTATGGCTACACCTTC
CDR3 protein: CAISEQGGYGYTF
clone size: NA
J gene: TRBJ1-2
D gene: NA
V gene: TRBV10-3

CDR3 DNA: TGTGCCAGCAGTTTTGGGGGGGAGGGTGGCTACACCTTC
CDR3 protein: CASSFGGEGGYTF
clone size: once
J gene: TRBJ1-2
D gene: NA
V gene: TRBV28

CDR3 DNA: TGTGCCAGCTCACCCCACAGGGAGGGCGAGCAGTACTTC
CDR3 protein: CASSPHREGEQYF
clone size: NA
J gene: TRBJ2-7
D gene: NA
V gene: TRBV18

CDR3 DNA: TGTGCCAGCAGTTTATTCGTCGGGGGTGAAAAACTGTTTTTT
CDR3 protein: CASSLFVGGEKLFF
clone size: NA
J gene: TRBJ1-4
D gene: NA
V gene: TRBV28

CDR3 DNA: TGCAGCGTTGCAGTAACAAGGGGGAACACTGAAGCTTTCTTT
CDR3 protein: CSVAVTRGNTEAFF
clone size: NA
J gene: TRBJ1-1
D gene: NA
V gene: TRBV29-1

CDR3 DNA: TGCGCCAGCAGCCAAGATCGGGGACAGGGGGTCTTTAGCAATCAGCCCCAGCATTTT
CDR3 protein: CASSQDRGQGVFSNQPQHF
clone size: NA
J gene: TRBJ1-5
D gene: TRBD1
V gene: TRBV4-1

CDR3 DNA: TGTGCCAGCAGCTTGGGGAGGGTCAACTCCTACAATGAGCAGTTCTTC
CDR3 protein: CASSLGRVNSYNEQFF
clone size: NA
J gene: TRBJ2-1
D gene: NA
V gene: TRBV5-4